This T cell receptor (beta chain) emerged from a study of brain T cells in children with intractable seizures. Libraries were prepared by immunoSEQ multiplex PCR; TCRdb keeps only in-frame clonotypes and omits some of them. The sample lists approximately 330,000 clones; 93% were seen once. Time point here: blood from clinic visit 5 months post-surgery; TSC patient then seizure free. Only cases whose brain tissue showed the highest T cell transcript signatures were sequenced. This clonotype was sampled from a boy younger than two with tuberous sclerosis and intractable seizures. The material was peripheral blood, obtained roughly 5 months after surgery.

The CDR3 is CASSLIPSEQYF. The CDR3, as DNA: TGTGCCAGCAGCTTAATACCATCGGAGCAGTACTTC. V gene TRBV5-6 combines with J gene TRBJ2-7; D not resolved. CDR1 and CDR2 from the germline V gene are SGHDT and YYEEEE. V was clipped by 2 bases and J by 7 bases, with 10 bases between them. This CDR3 contains 12 residues. The full variable domain, its missing parts supplied by reference TRBV5-6 and TRBJ2-7, is DAGVTQSPTHLIKTRGQQVTLRCSPKSGHDTVSWYQQALGQGPQFIFQYYEEEERQRGNFPDRFSGHQFPNYSSELNVNALLLGDSALYLCASSLIPSEQYFGPGTRLTVT.